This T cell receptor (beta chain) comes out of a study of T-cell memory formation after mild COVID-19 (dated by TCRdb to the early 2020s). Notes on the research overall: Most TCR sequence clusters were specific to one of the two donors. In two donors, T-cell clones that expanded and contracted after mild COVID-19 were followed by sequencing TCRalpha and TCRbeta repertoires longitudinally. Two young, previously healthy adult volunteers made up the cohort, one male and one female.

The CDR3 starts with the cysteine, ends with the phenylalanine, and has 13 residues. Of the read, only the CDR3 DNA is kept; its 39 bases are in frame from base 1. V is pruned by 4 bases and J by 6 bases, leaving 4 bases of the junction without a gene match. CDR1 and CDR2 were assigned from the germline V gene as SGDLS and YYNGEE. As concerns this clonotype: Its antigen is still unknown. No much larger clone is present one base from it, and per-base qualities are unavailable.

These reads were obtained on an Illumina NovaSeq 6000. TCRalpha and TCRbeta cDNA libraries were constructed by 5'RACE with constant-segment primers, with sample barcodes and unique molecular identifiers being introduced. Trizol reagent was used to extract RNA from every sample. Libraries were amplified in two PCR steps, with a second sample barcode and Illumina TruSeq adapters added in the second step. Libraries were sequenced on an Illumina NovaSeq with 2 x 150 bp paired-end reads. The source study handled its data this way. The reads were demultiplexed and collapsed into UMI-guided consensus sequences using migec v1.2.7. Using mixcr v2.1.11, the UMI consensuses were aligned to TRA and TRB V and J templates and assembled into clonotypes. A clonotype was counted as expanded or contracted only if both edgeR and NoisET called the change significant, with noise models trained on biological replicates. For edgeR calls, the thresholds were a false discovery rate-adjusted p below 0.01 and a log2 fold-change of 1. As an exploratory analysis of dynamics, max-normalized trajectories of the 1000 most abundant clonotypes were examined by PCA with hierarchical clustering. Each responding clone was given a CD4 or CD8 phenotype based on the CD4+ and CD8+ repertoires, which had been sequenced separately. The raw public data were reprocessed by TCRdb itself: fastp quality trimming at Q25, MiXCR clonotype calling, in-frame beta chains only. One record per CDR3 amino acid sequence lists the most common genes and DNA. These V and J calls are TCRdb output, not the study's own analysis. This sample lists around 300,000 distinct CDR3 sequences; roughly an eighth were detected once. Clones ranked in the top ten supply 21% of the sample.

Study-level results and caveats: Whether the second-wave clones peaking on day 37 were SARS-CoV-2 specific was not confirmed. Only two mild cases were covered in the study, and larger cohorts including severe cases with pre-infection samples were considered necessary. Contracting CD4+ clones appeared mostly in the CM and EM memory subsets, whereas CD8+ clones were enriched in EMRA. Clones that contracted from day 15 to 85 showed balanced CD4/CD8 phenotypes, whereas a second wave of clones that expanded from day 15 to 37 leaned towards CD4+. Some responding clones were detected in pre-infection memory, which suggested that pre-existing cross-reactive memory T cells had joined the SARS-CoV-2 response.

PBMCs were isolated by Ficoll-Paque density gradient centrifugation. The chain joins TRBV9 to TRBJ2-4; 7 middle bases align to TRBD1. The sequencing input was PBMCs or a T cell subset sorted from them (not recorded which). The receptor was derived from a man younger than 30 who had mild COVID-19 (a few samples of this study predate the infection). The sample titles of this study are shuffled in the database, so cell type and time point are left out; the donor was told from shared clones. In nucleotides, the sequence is TGTGCCAGCAGCCAGAGACAGGGAAACATTCAGTACTTC. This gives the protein CASSQRQGNIQYF. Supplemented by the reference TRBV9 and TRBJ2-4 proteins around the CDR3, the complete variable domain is DSGVTQTPKHLITATGQRVTLRCSPRSGDLSVYWYQQSLDQGLQFLIQYYNGEERAKGNILERFSAQQFPDLHSELNLSSLELGDSALYFCASSQRQGNIQYFGAGTRLSVL.